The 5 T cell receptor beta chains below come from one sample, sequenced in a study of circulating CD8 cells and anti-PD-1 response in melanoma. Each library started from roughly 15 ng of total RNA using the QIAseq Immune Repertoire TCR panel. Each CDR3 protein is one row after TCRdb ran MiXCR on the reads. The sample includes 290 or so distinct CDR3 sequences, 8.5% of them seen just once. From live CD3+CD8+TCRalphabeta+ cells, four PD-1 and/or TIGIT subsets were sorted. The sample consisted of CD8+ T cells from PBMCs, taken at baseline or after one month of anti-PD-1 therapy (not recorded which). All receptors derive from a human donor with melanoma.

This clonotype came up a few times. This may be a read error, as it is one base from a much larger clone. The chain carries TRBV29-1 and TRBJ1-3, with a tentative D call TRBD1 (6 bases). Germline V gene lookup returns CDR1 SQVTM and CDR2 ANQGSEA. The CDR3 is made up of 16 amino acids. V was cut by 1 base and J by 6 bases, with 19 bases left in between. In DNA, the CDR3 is TGCAGCGTTGAAGGTTACGGACAGCAAACTGAAAACACCATATATTTT. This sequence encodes CSVEGYGQQTENTIYF. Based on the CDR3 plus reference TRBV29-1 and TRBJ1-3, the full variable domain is SAVISQKPSRDICQRGTSLTIQCQVDSQVTMMFWYRQQPGQSLTLIATANQGSEATYESGFVIDKFPISRPNLTFSTLTVSNMSPEDSSIYLCSVEGYGQQTENTIYFGEGSWLTVV.

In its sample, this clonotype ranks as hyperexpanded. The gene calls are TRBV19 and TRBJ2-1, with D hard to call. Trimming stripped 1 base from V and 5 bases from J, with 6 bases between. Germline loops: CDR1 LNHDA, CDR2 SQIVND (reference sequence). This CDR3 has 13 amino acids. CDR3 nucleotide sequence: TGTGCCAGTAGTATAGTGCAGAACAATGAGCAGTTCTTC. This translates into CASSIVQNNEQFF.

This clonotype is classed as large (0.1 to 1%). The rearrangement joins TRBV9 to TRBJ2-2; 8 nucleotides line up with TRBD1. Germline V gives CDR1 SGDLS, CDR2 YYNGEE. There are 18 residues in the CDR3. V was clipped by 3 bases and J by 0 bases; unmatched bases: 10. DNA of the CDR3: TGTGCCAGCAGCGCTTCGCCCCAGGGGGCGGCGAACACCGGGGAGCTGTTTTTT. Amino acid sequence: CASSASPQGAANTGELFF.

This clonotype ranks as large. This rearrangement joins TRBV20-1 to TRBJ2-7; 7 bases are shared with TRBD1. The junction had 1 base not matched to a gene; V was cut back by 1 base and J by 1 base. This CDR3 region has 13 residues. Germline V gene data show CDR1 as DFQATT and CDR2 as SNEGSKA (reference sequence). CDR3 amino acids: CSARGQGSYEQYF. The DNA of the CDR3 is TGCAGTGCTAGAGGACAGGGATCCTACGAGCAGTACTTC.

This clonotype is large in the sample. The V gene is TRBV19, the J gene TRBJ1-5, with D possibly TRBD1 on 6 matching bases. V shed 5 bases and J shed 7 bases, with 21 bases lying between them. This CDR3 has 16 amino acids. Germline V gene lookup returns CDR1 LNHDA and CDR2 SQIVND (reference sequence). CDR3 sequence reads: CASSSRDTGKGQPQHF. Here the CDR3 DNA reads TGTGCCAGTAGTTCTCGGGATACAGGGAAAGGGCAGCCCCAGCATTTT.